One sample yielded the 7 T cell receptor beta chains listed below, sequenced in a study of T cells in Graves' hyperthyroidism and ophthalmopathy. TCR beta CDR3 regions were amplified from RNA transcripts. Researchers ran a first-round RT-PCR on the TCR CDR3 using the HTBI primer set. TCRdb processed the multiplex PCR reads anew with MiXCR; each CDR3 protein has one entry. The sample shows about 400,000 distinct CDR3 sequences, 15% of them seen only once. The specimen was blood. The origin of the receptors is a woman younger than 45 with Graves' hyperthyroidism.

This clonotype was detected ten times or more. This chain joins TRBV24-1 and TRBJ2-1; D is unclear. Per the germline V gene, CDR1 is KGHDR and CDR2 is SFDVKD. V shed 6 bases and J shed 3 bases, with 8 bases lying between them. The CDR3 has 13 amino acids. The CDR3 nucleotides are TGTGCCACCAGTTATCCCGGCTACAATGAGCAGTTCTTC. Translated: CATSYPGYNEQFF.

This clonotype came up many times. This rearrangement joins TRBV3-1 to TRBJ1-2; TRBD1 agrees at 7 bases. This CDR3 region has 15 residues. Losses at the gene ends were 1 base for V and 4 bases for J; bases not matched to a gene: 6. CDR1 and CDR2 from the germline V gene are LGHDT and YNNKEL (reference sequence). The chain's CDR3 is CASSQVGTALYGYTF. In nucleotides, the CDR3 is TGTGCCAGCAGCCAAGTCGGGACAGCACTCTATGGCTACACCTTC.

The V gene is TRBV2, the J gene TRBJ2-3; D not certain. CDR1 SNHLY and CDR2 FYNNEI come from the germline V gene. The germline V and J ends were trimmed by 6 bases and 4 bases, with 17 bases remaining between them. This CDR3 comprises 15 residues. The CDR3 protein is CASSSTGRRADTQYF. The CDR3 nucleotides are TGTGCCAGCAGCTCGACTGGAAGAAGAGCAGATACGCAGTATTTT. Variable domain in full (rest from reference TRBV2 and TRBJ2-3): EPEVTQTPSHQVTQMGQEVILRCVPISNHLYFYWYRQILGQKVEFLVSFYNNEISEKSEIFDDQFSVERPDGSNFTLKIRSTKLEDSAMYFCASSSTGRRADTQYFGPGTRLTVL.

A few counts support this clonotype. The chain carries TRBV7-9 and TRBJ2-3; 8 bases align to TRBD1. In germline, CDR1 is SEHNR, CDR2 FQNEAQ (reference sequence). The CDR3 is 15 residues long. J lost 3 bases, V lost 5 bases, and 7 bases had no gene match. CDR3 amino acids: CASSPRGRETDTQYF. DNA of the CDR3: TGTGCCAGCAGCCCCAGGGGGCGCGAGACAGATACGCAGTATTTT.

This chain uses TRBV20-1 with TRBJ2-3; 7 bases match TRBD1. Germline CDR1 reads DFQATT; CDR2 reads SNEGSKA (reference sequence). CDR3 length: 14 residues. Trimming took 5 bases from V and 0 from J; bases not matched to a gene: 5. In DNA form, the CDR3 reads TGCAGTGCTTTGGACAGGTCTAGCACAGATACGCAGTATTTT. Translating it yields CSALDRSSTDTQYF.

There are a few counts of this clonotype. V and J are TRBV14 and TRBJ1-1; 7 bases are a match to TRBD1. Germline V gives CDR1 SGHDN, CDR2 FVKESK. J gave up 3 bases and V 1 base, and 2 bases lay outside the gene matches. This CDR3 is built from 14 residues. CDR3 loop: CASSQGRGYTEAFF. Here the CDR3 DNA reads TGTGCCAGCAGCCAAGGCAGGGGGTACACTGAAGCTTTCTTT.

This chain links TRBV12-3 or TRBV12-4 with TRBJ1-2; 8 nucleotides align to TRBD1. The CDR3 loop spans 16 amino acids. V was pared by 5 bases and J by 7 bases, with 15 bases of the junction left unmatched. The CDR3: CASSLRGQGDAGGYTF. The CDR3 region has the DNA TGTGCCAGCAGTCTCAGGGGGCAGGGGGACGCTGGTGGCTACACCTTC.